The 10 T cell receptor beta chains below were found in one sample sequenced in a study of CD8 T cells in Susac syndrome. Random hexamers served to reverse transcribe about 0.45 to 1 ug RNA. TCRdb analysed the immunoSEQ multiplex PCR reads with MiXCR anew, one entry per CDR3 protein. The sample consists of 60,000 to 75,000 distinct CDR3 sequences, about 95% of them appearing once. Material: CD8+ T cells from PBMCs. The receptors were sampled from a human donor in good health.

V and J are TRBV7-3 and TRBJ2-1; 7 nucleotides agree with TRBD1. The V gene end was trimmed by 3 bases and the J gene end by 5 bases; junction bases not matched to a gene: 1. This CDR3 region has 13 residues. CDR1 and CDR2 (germline): SGHTA, FQGTGA. The CDR3 reads CASSLTGNNEQFF. CDR3 nucleotides: TGTGCCAGCAGCTTGACAGGGAACAATGAGCAGTTCTTC.

The rearrangement links TRBV29-1 to TRBJ1-3; no definite D call. This CDR3 has 10 residues. V was clipped by 4 bases and J by 14 bases, with 12 bases between them. CDR1 SQVTM and CDR2 ANQGSEA come from the germline V gene. CDR3 in amino acids: CSVGGSELYF. The CDR3 DNA reads TGCAGCGTTGGGGGTTCGGAGTTATATTTT.

The chain carries TRBV7-9 and TRBJ2-1; D is possibly TRBD1 or TRBD2 (5 bases each). With 0 bases removed from V and 7 bases from J, the gap between germline ends came to 10 bases. CDR1 SEHNR and CDR2 FQNEAQ come from the germline V gene (reference sequence). This CDR3 has 14 amino acids. CDR3 amino acids: CASSLAGWGNEQFF. The CDR3 bases are TGTGCCAGCAGCTTAGCAGGGTGGGGGAATGAGCAGTTCTTC.

The chain is built from TRBV14 and TRBJ1-5; D uncertain. This CDR3 is built from 13 residues. V lost 3 bases and J lost 2, with 5 bases in between. CDR1 SGHDN and CDR2 FVKESK come from the germline V gene. This CDR3 is CASSQTGNQPQHF. In nucleotides, the CDR3 is TGTGCCAGCAGCCAGACGGGCAATCAGCCCCAGCATTTT.

This chain uses TRBV27 with TRBJ1-6; no clear D. This CDR3 contains 16 residues. Trimming removed 6 bases from V and 0 bases from J, with 12 bases in between. CDR1 and CDR2 (germline): MNHEY, SMNVEV (reference sequence). CDR3 coding DNA: TGTGCCAGCAGCTCCCAGCCTGTCTCCTATAATTCACCCCTCCACTTT. Its translation is CASSSQPVSYNSPLHF.

The table lists this clonotype with a count of one. The chain employs TRBV4-1 and TRBJ2-1, with D tentatively TRBD2 (6 bases). This CDR3 is 12 amino acids long. CDR1 MGHRA and CDR2 YSYEKL come from the germline V gene. Trimming removed 8 bases from V and 2 bases from J, with 7 bases in between. CDR3 region: CASGGAYNEQFF. In DNA, the CDR3 is TGCGCCAGCGGCGGGGCCTACAATGAGCAGTTCTTC.

The chain recombines TRBV14 with TRBJ2-7; a weak D match, TRBD1 (5 bases). The CDR3 runs to 12 residues. Germline V gene sequence: CDR1 SGHDN, CDR2 FVKESK. Trimming took off 4 bases at V and 6 bases at J, with 10 bases between the two ends. In nucleotides, the CDR3 is TGTGCCAGCAGCCGTGACAGACGCGAGCAGTACGTC. It encodes CASSRDRREQYV.

The chain uses TRBV3-1 and TRBJ1-3, with D possibly TRBD1 on 5 matching bases. V lost 3 bases to trimming and J lost 5 bases, with 17 bases between them. Germline assignment: CDR1 LGHDT and CDR2 YNNKEL (reference sequence). The CDR3 length is 16 residues. The CDR3 sequence: CASSQAGGGERNTIYF. The CDR3 DNA reads TGTGCCAGCAGCCAGGCAGGCGGGGGTGAAAGAAACACCATATATTTT.

This clonotype was detected only a few times. The V call is TRBV9, the J call TRBJ2-7; 11 bases are a match to TRBD2. The CDR3 has 15 amino acids. Trimming took 4 bases from V and 4 from J; bases not matched to a gene: 7. Germline V gene lookup returns CDR1 SGDLS and CDR2 YYNGEE. The CDR3 loop reads CASSLGTSGAYEQYF. The CDR3 nucleotides are TGTGCCAGCAGCCTTGGGACTAGCGGTGCGTACGAGCAGTACTTC.

V is TRBV7-9 and J is TRBJ2-3; no definite D call. From germline, CDR1 is SEHNR and CDR2 FQNEAQ (reference sequence). The CDR3 length is 14 residues. V was clipped by 8 bases and J by 6 bases, with 18 bases between them. The CDR3 loop reads CASGPPISWDTQYF. The CDR3 DNA reads as TGTGCCAGCGGACCCCCAATTTCATGGGATACGCAGTATTTT.